This T cell receptor (beta chain) is drawn from a study of T cells in Graves' hyperthyroidism and ophthalmopathy (dated by TCRdb to between 2018 and 2021). Notes on the research overall: Peripheral blood samples were taken at the time of initial diagnosis, prior to any treatment. Whether ophthalmopathy could be predicted prospectively was tested in an independent validation cohort made up of some 20 hyperthyroidism patients plus 17 patients who later progressed to ophthalmopathy. According to the paper, TCR Vbeta CDR3 sequencing was carried out on over 130 peripheral blood samples, which came from fewer than 50 ophthalmopathy, around 75 hyperthyroidism and some 17 progressor patients. Following sampling, methimazole starting at 30 mg daily was given to hyperthyroidism patients, and high-dose intravenous methylprednisolone was given to ophthalmopathy patients. The roughly 100 discovery patients were randomly split 7:3 into training and test sets. To identify distinguishing TCR V-J signatures, a discovery cohort of around 100 patients was used, comprising 40 to 45 with Graves' ophthalmopathy and 57 with stable Graves' hyperthyroidism. The study also compared thyroid tissue and blood T-cell repertoires from more than five Graves' hyperthyroidism patients. Here is what the overall study found, with its caveats: In validation, the model predicted progression to ophthalmopathy a median of roughly six months before onset, with around 70% sensitivity and around 76% specificity. A model built on a 13 V-J signature distinguished ophthalmopathy from stable hyperthyroidism, reaching 87.88% sensitivity and about 81% specificity in cross-validation and 80%/75% in testing. Blood samples also contained most of the expanded thyroid clonotypes (frequency above 0.001), which suggests that blood repertoires may reflect thyroid immune responses. No statistical method was used to fix the sample size in advance, and group allocation was not hidden from the investigators.

This clonotype has a count of ten or more. Its antigen target is currently unknown. No much larger clone is present one base from it, and per-base qualities are unavailable. Ophthalmopathy patients had moderately to severely active disease, with a Clinical Activity Score of 3 or more, a NOSPECS grade of 4 or more, and a disease duration of less than 3 months. Exclusion was applied to patients with uncontrolled infections, other autoimmune diseases, pregnancy or lactation. Diagnoses were based on clinical symptoms, serum thyroxine and TRAb, thyroid ultrasound and orbital computed tomography. PBMCs were isolated from more than 8 ml of fresh peripheral blood by Ficoll-Paque density gradient centrifugation. Total RNA was extracted with Trizol reagent, and quality was checked on an Agilent 2100 Bioanalyzer. Amplification of TCR beta CDR3 regions was carried out from RNA transcripts. The first round of RT-PCR for the TCR CDR3 was performed with the HTBI primer set and the Qiagen OneStep RT-PCR kit. The libraries were constructed in a second round of multiplex PCR and then size-selected and purified. Sequencing of the libraries was done on an Illumina HiSeq2000 using paired-end 100 bp reads. Regarding the original processing steps: SOAPnuke was used to process the raw data, throwing out any read that contained adapters or uncalled bases, had a mean Phred below 15, or lacked an exact constant-primer or identifier match. COPE v1.2.5 was used to merge high-quality paired reads, and clonotypes were defined as unique nucleotide sequences. Clonotypes were aligned to IMGT TRBV, TRBD and TRBJ reference segments using MiTCR v1.1. The analysis was restricted to V-J combinations with a frequency above 0.0001, which together covered approximately 99% of the repertoires. A TCS score was defined as the ratio of F50 (clonal expansion) to E x V (chaos), with BLOSUM62-based TCRdist applied between CDR3 peptides within each V-J. Welch's t-statistics and random forest reduced 500 to 550 V-J features to under 15, which were used in a naive Bayes classifier (R e1071). TCRdb passed the public sequencing reads through fastp at Q25 and MiXCR, retaining productive beta sequences. Every CDR3 protein is listed once, alongside the most common genes and DNA of its rows. What appears here as the V and J calls and clone size reflects TCRdb's work, not the paper's. The sample includes 240,000 or so distinct CDR3 sequences, with about a sixth observed a single time. The ten largest clones take up under 35% of the sample.

Germline trimming amounts to 0 bases on V and 7 bases on J, with 8 as the count of junction bases outside the gene matches. The CDR3 runs 16 residues from the cysteine to the phenylalanine. Kept here is only the CDR3 DNA, which spans 48 bases and is read in frame from base 1. CDR1 and CDR2 (MNHEY, SVGEGT) derive from the germline V gene. The sequence links TRBV6-2 or TRBV6-3 to TRBJ2-5; 10 central bases correspond to TRBD2. The clonotype originates from a woman under 30 with Graves' ophthalmopathy. Sequencing used blood. In nucleotides, the sequence is TGTGCCAGCAGTTACTCGACAGGACTAGCGGCAGGGACCCAGTACTTC. Its coded protein is CASSYSTGLAAGTQYF.